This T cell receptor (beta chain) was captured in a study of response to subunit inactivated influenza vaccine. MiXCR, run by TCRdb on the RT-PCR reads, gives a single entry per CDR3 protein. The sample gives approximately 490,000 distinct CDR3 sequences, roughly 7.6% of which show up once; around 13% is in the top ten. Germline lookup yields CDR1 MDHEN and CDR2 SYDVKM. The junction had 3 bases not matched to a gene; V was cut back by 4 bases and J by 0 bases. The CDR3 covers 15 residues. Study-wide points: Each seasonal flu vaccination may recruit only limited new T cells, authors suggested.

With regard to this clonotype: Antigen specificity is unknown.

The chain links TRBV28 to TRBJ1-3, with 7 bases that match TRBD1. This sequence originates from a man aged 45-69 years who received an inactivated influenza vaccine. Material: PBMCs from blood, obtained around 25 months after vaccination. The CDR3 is CASSWDSGSGNTIYF. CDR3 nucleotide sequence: TGTGCCAGCAGTTGGGACAGCGGCTCTGGAAACACCATATATTTT. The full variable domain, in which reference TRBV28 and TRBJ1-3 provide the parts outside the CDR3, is DVKVTQSSRYLVKRTGEKVFLECVQDMDHENMFWYRQDPGLGLRLIYFSYDVKMKEKGDIPEGYSVSREKKERFSLILESASTNQTSMYLCASSWDSGSGNTIYFGEGSWLTVV.